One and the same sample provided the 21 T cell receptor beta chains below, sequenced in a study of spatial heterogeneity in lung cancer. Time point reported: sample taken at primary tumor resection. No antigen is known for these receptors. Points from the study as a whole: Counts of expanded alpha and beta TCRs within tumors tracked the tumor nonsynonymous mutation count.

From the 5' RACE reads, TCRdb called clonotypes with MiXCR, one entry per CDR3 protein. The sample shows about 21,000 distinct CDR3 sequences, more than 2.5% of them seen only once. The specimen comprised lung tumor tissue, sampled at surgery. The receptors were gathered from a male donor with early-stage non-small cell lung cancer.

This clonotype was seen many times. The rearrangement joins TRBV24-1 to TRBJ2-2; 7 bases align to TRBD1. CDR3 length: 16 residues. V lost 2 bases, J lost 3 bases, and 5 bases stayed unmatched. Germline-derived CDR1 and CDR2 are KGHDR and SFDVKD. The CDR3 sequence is CATSDSRQGDTGELFF. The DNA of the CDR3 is TGTGCCACCAGTGATTCCCGCCAGGGGGACACCGGGGAGCTGTTTTTT.

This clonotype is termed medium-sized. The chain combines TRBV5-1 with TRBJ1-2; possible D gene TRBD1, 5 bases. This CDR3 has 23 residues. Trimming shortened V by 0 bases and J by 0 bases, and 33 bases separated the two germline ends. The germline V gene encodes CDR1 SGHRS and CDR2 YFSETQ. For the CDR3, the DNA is TGCGCCAGCAGCTTGGGACAGCTACCTGACAATTCACACGCCCTTCCGTCTAACTATGGCTACACCTTC. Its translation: CASSLGQLPDNSHALPSNYGYTF.

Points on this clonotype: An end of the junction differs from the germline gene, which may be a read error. CDR3: CSARGAGRDTQYF. CDR3 in DNA: TGCAGTGCAAGAGGCGCGGGCCGGGATACGCAGTATTTT. The chain employs TRBV20-1 and TRBJ2-3; D is possibly TRBD2 (5 bases). Per the germline V gene, CDR1 is DFQATT and CDR2 is SNEGSKA (reference sequence). The CDR3 loop spans 13 amino acids.

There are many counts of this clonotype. This CDR3 is CASSLTRDTQYF. The CDR3 region has the DNA TGTGCCAGCAGCCTTACACGGGATACGCAGTATTTT. The rearrangement uses TRBV7-8 and TRBJ2-3; D remains ambiguous. V lost 5 bases and J 6 bases, leaving 9 bases between the germline ends. CDR1 and CDR2 (germline): SGHVS, FQNEAQ. The CDR3 totals 12 residues.

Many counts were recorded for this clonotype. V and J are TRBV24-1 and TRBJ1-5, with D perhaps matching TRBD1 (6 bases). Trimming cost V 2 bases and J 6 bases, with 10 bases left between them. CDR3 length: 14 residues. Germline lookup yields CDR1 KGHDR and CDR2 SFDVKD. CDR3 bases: TGTGCCACCAGTGATTCCAGGGGAAGTCAGCCCCAGCATTTT. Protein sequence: CATSDSRGSQPQHF.

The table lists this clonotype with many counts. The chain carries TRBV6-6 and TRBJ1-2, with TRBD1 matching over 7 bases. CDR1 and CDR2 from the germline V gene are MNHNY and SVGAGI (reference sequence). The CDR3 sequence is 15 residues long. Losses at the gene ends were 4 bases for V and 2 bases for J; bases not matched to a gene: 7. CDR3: CASSSKVQGNYGYTF. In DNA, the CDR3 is TGTGCCAGCAGTTCCAAGGTACAGGGGAACTATGGCTACACCTTC.

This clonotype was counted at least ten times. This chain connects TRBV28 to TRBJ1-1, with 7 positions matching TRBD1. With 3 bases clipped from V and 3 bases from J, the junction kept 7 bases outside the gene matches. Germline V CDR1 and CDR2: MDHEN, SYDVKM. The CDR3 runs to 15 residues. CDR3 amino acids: CASSLHRGIYTEAFF. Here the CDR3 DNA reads TGTGCCAGCAGTTTGCACAGGGGAATCTACACTGAAGCTTTCTTT.

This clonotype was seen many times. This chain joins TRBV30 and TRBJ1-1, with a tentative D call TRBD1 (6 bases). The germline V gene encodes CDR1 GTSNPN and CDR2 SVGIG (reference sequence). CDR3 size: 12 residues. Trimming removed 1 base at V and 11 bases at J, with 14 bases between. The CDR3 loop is CAWSAPGHLAFF. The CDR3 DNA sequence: TGTGCCTGGAGTGCCCCGGGACATTTGGCTTTCTTT.

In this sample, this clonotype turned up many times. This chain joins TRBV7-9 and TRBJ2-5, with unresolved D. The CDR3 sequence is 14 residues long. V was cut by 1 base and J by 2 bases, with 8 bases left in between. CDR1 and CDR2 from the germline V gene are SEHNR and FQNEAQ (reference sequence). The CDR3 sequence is CASSLVLQQETQYF. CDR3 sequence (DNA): TGTGCCAGCAGCTTAGTGTTACAACAAGAGACCCAGTACTTC.

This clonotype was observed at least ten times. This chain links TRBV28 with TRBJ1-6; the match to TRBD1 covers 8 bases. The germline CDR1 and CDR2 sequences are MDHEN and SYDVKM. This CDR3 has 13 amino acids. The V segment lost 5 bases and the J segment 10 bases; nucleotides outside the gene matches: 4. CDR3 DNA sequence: TGTGCCAGCAGTCGACAGGGGTTCTCACCCCTCCACTTT. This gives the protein CASSRQGFSPLHF.

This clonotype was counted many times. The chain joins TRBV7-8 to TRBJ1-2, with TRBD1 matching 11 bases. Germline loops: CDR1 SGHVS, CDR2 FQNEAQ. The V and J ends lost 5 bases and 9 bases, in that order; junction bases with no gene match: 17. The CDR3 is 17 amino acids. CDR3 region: CASSHEVGGTGGRSYTF. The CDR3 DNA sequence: TGTGCCAGCAGCCACGAAGTCGGTGGGACAGGGGGAAGGAGCTACACCTTC.

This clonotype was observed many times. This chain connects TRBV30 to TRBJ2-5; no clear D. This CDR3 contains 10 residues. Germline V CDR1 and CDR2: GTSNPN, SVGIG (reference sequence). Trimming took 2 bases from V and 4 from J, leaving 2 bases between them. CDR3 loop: CAWSRETQYF. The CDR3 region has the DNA TGTGCCTGGAGTAGAGAGACCCAGTACTTC.

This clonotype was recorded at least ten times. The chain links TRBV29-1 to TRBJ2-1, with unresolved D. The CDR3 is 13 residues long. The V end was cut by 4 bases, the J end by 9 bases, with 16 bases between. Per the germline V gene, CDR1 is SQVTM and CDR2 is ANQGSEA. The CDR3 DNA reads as TGCAGCGTTGCAACAGCTTGGGGTAGTGAGCAGTTCTTC. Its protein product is CSVATAWGSEQFF.

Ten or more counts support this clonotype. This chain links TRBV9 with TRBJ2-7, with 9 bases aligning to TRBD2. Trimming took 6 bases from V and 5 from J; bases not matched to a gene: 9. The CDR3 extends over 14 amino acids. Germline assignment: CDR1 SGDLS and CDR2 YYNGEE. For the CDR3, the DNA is TGTGCCAGCAACAAAGCGGGAGGCCGGAACGAGCAGTACTTC. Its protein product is CASNKAGGRNEQYF.

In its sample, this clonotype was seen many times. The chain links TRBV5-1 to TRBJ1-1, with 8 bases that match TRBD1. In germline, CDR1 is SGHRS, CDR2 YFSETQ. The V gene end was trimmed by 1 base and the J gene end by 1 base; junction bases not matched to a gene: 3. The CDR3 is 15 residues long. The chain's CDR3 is CASSLSDRGNTEAFF. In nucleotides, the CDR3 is TGCGCCAGCAGCTTGTCTGACAGGGGGAACACTGAAGCTTTCTTT.

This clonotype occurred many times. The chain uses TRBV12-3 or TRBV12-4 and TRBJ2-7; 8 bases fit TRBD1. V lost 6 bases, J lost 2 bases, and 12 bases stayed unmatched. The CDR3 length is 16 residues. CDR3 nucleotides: TGTGCCAGCAGCTCCGCTATCACACAGGGGGCCTACGAGCAGTACTTC. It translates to CASSSAITQGAYEQYF.

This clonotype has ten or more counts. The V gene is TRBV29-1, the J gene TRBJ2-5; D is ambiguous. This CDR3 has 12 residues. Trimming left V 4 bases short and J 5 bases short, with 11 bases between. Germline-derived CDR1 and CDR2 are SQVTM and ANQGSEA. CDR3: CSVALDRETQYF. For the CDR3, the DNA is TGCAGCGTTGCCCTAGATCGGGAGACCCAGTACTTC. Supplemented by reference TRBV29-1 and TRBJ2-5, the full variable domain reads SAVISQKPSRDICQRGTSLTIQCQVDSQVTMMFWYRQQPGQSLTLIATANQGSEATYESGFVIDKFPISRPNLTFSTLTVSNMSPEDSSIYLCSVALDRETQYFGPGTRLLVL.

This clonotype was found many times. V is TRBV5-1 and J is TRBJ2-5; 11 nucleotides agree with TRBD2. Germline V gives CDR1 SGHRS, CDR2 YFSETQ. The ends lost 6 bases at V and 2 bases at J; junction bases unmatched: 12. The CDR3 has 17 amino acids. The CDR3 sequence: CASTLGALAGGQETQYF. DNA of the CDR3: TGCGCCAGCACCCTGGGCGCTTTAGCGGGAGGGCAAGAGACCCAGTACTTC.

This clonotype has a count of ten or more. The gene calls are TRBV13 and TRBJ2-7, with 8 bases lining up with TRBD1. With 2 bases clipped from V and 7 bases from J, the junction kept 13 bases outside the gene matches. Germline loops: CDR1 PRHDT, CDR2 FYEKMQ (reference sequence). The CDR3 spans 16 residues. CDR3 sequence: CASSLRTGTGPVEQYF. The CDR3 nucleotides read TGTGCCAGCAGCTTACGGACCGGGACAGGACCCGTGGAGCAGTACTTC.

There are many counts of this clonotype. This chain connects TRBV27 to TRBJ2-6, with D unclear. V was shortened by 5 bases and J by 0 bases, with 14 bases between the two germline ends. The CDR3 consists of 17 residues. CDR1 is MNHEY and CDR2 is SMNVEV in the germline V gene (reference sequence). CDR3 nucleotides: TGTGCCAGCAGTCCCCTACGTGGTGCCTCTGGGGCCAACGTCCTGACTTTC. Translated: CASSPLRGASGANVLTF.

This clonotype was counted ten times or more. The CDR3 is CAISGTSGVTDTQYF. The CDR3 DNA reads TGTGCCATCAGTGGGACTAGCGGGGTTACAGATACGCAGTATTTT. This chain connects TRBV10-3 to TRBJ2-3; 12 bases are a match to TRBD2. The germline V gene has CDR1 ENHRY and CDR2 SYGVKD. The CDR3 sequence is 15 residues long. With 4 bases clipped from V and 3 bases from J, the junction kept 2 bases outside the gene matches.